A single sample is the source of the 26 T cell receptor beta chains below, sequenced in a study of blood T cells in healthy people across ages. Next came a second PCR, run for roughly 7 to 12 cycles, which used a sample-barcoded 5' primer along with a J-beta primer mix. One entry per CDR3 protein results from TCRdb running MiXCR on the 5' RACE reads. The sample consists of 1.5 million to 2 million distinct CDR3 sequences, 49% of them appearing once. Source material: blood. These receptors all come from a woman aged 40 to 50 in good health.

This clonotype was counted at least ten times. The chain employs TRBV21-1 and TRBJ1-6. TRBV21-1 is classified as a pseudogene. The CDR3 has 11 residues. In nucleotides, the CDR3 is TGTGCCAGCAGGAGACCAGTAACCCTCCACTTT. Its protein is CASRRPVTLHF.

The table lists this clonotype with a count of one. The rearrangement links TRBV27 to TRBJ2-7; 11 bases map to TRBD2. The last part of the DNA fits TRBJ2-5 better; the J call may be wrong. Germline CDR1 and CDR2: MNHEY and SMNVEV (reference sequence). The CDR3 has 16 amino acids. The CDR3 DNA is TGTGCCAGCGGATATAGCGGGGGGGTGTTCTCGGAGACCCAGTACTTC. Residues: CASGYSGGVFSETQYF.

This clonotype was recorded at least ten times. This CDR3 reads CASSFGSSTETQYF. CDR3 in DNA: TGTGCCAGCAGCTTCGGGTCTTCCACAGAGACCCAGTACTTC. This sequence joins TRBV7-9 and TRBJ2-5; no definite D call. V lost 3 bases and J 4 bases, leaving 12 bases between the germline ends. CDR1 and CDR2 from the germline V gene are SEHNR and FQNEAQ (reference sequence). The CDR3 is 14 amino acids.

This clonotype was counted between two and nine times. The chain joins TRBV20-1 to TRBJ1-6; D call uncertain. Germline CDR1 and CDR2: DFQATT and SNEGSKA (reference sequence). V was trimmed by 6 bases and J by 10 bases, leaving 19 bases between them. There are 14 residues in the CDR3. The chain's CDR3 is CSAVVELRESPLHF. CDR3 sequence (DNA): TGCAGTGCCGTCGTCGAGTTGAGGGAATCACCCCTCCACTTT.

V and J are TRBV6-2 or TRBV6-3 and TRBJ2-1, with 7 positions matching TRBD1. CDR3 length equals 16 residues. Germline CDR1 and CDR2: MNHEY and SVGEGT. V was clipped by 5 bases and J by 6 bases; unmatched bases: 13. CDR3 residues: CASSNRQGVIGNEQFF. In nucleotides, the CDR3 is TGTGCCAGCAGTAACAGACAGGGAGTGATAGGCAATGAGCAGTTCTTC.

This chain joins TRBV7-9 and TRBJ1-4; D might be TRBD1 (5 bases). Germline lookup yields CDR1 SEHNR and CDR2 FQNEAQ (reference sequence). The V and J ends lost 1 base and 5 bases respectively, with 11 bases between them. This CDR3 spans 15 amino acids. CDR3 in DNA: TGTGCCAGCAGCTTAGAAGGGGCCCTGAATGAAAAACTGTTTTTT. Residues: CASSLEGALNEKLFF.

In this sample, this clonotype turned up a few times. This chain connects TRBV7-2 to TRBJ1-6, with D possibly being TRBD1 (5 bases). Trimming removed 4 bases at V and 0 bases at J, with 7 bases between. Per the germline V gene, CDR1 is SGHTA and CDR2 is FQGNSA. The CDR3 is made up of 15 amino acids. Written as DNA, the CDR3 is TGTGCCAGCAGCTCCGACAGCTCCTATAATTCACCCCTCCACTTT. It specifies CASSSDSSYNSPLHF.

This chain uses TRBV6-6 with TRBJ2-3, with 9 bases lining up with TRBD2. The V gene end was trimmed by 1 base and the J gene end by 2 bases; junction bases not matched to a gene: 4. In germline, CDR1 is MNHNY, CDR2 SVGAGI (reference sequence). The CDR3 has 16 amino acids. The CDR3 sequence is CASSYLAGGNTDTQYF. In DNA, the CDR3 is TGTGCCAGCAGTTACTTGGCGGGGGGGAACACAGATACGCAGTATTTT.

The chain uses TRBV20-1 and TRBJ2-5, with D unclear. Germline loops: CDR1 DFQATT, CDR2 SNEGSKA (reference sequence). The V end lost 0 bases, the J end lost 5 bases, and 10 bases lay between the germline ends. The CDR3 is 13 amino acids. CDR3: CSAREAFTETQYF. In nucleotides, the CDR3 is TGCAGTGCTAGAGAGGCCTTCACGGAGACCCAGTACTTC.

V gene TRBV28 combines with J gene TRBJ1-4; TRBD1 aligns across 7 bases. The CDR3 spans 14 residues. J lost 4 bases, V lost 5 bases, and 4 bases had no gene match. Germline V CDR1 and CDR2: MDHEN, SYDVKM. CDR3: CASSTGQINEKLFF. The CDR3 nucleotides are TGTGCCAGCAGTACGGGACAGATTAATGAAAAACTGTTTTTT.

The rearrangement links TRBV6-4 to TRBJ1-2; 7 nucleotides agree with TRBD1. Germline V gene sequence: CDR1 MRHNA, CDR2 SNTAGT. CDR3 length: 14 residues. Trimming took 0 bases from V and 4 from J; bases not matched to a gene: 2. The CDR3, as DNA: TGTGCCAGCAGTGACTCGCCAGGGGGCTATGGCTACACCTTC. Translating gives CASSDSPGGYGYTF.

This chain connects TRBV15 to TRBJ2-7; 7 nucleotides line up with TRBD1. The CDR3 spans 16 residues. V shed 4 bases, J shed 4 bases, and the junction held 13 bases outside the gene matches. From germline, CDR1 is LNHNV and CDR2 YYDKDF (reference sequence). The DNA for the CDR3 is TGTGCCACCAGCAAAGGCTCCCGGGACAGCCTTTACGAGCAGTACTTC. Translation: CATSKGSRDSLYEQYF. Supplemented by reference TRBV15 and TRBJ2-7, the full variable domain reads DAMVIQNPRYQVTQFGKPVTLSCSQTLNHNVMYWYQQKSSQAPKLLFHYYDKDFNNEADTPDNFQSRRPNTSFCFLDIRSPGLGDTAMYLCATSKGSRDSLYEQYFGPGTRLTVT.

The chain recombines TRBV6-6 with TRBJ2-4, with D possibly TRBD2 on 6 matching bases. This CDR3 is built from 15 residues. Trimming left V 5 bases short and J 5 bases short, with 16 bases between. Germline-derived CDR1 and CDR2 are MNHNY and SVGAGI (reference sequence). In nucleotides, the CDR3 is TGTGCCAGCAGTATCGCGGAGGGACCCCAAAACATTCAGTACTTC. Encoded protein: CASSIAEGPQNIQYF.

The rearrangement uses TRBV7-9 and TRBJ2-1, with 12 bases aligning to TRBD1. Germline lookup yields CDR1 SEHNR and CDR2 FQNEAQ (reference sequence). This CDR3 is 13 amino acids long. With V trimmed by 5 bases and J by 13 bases, 6 bases remained unmatched. The DNA for the CDR3 is TGTGCCAGCAGCCCCGGGACAGGGGGCGATCAGTTCTTC. This translates into CASSPGTGGDQFF.

This chain links TRBV7-2 with TRBJ1-2, with 12 bases that match TRBD1. With 1 base clipped from V and 2 bases from J, the junction kept 5 bases outside the gene matches. This CDR3 is 17 amino acids long. CDR1 and CDR2 (germline): SGHTA, FQGNSA. CDR3 protein: CASSLGGTGGVNYGYTF. Written as DNA, the CDR3 is TGTGCCAGCAGCTTAGGCGGGACAGGGGGCGTCAACTATGGCTACACCTTC.

This clonotype was recorded once. The CDR3 spells CAISEVGNHNEQYF. For the CDR3, the DNA is TGTGCCATCAGTGAAGTAGGGAACCACAATGAGCAGTACTTC. The chain carries TRBV10-3 and TRBJ2-5; D remains ambiguous. Per germline, CDR1 ENHRY and CDR2 SYGVKD. V lost 3 bases and J 11 bases, leaving 19 bases between the germline ends. This CDR3 has 14 residues.

This chain connects TRBV10-3 to TRBJ2-7, with 9 positions matching TRBD1. CDR3 size: 13 residues. Germline V gene lookup returns CDR1 ENHRY and CDR2 SYGVKD. Unmatched junction bases numbered 7, after V lost 7 bases and J lost 6 bases. The CDR3 sequence is CAIKPGQGSEQYF. In nucleotides, the CDR3 is TGTGCCATCAAGCCGGGACAGGGCTCCGAGCAGTACTTC.

The chain employs TRBV5-1 and TRBJ2-1, with D hard to call. The CDR3 is 14 amino acids. Germline values: CDR1 SGHRS, CDR2 YFSETQ. The V gene lost 0 bases and the J gene lost 6 bases, with 10 bases spanning the gap. CDR3 protein: CASSLATVLNEQFF. As DNA, the CDR3 is TGCGCCAGCAGCTTGGCCACGGTACTCAATGAGCAGTTCTTC. Full variable domain (outside the CDR3, taken from reference TRBV5-1 and TRBJ2-1): KAGVTQTPRYLIKTRGQQVTLSCSPISGHRSVSWYQQTPGQGLQFLFEYFSETQRNKGNFPGRFSGRQFSNSRSEMNVSTLELGDSALYLCASSLATVLNEQFFGPGTRLTVL.

This chain uses TRBV20-1 with TRBJ2-3; D not resolved. The germline V gene encodes CDR1 DFQATT and CDR2 SNEGSKA (reference sequence). There are 14 residues in the CDR3. V lost 1 base and J 5 bases, leaving 13 bases between the germline ends. The CDR3 protein is CSARVRLGLDTQYF. The CDR3 region has the DNA TGCAGTGCTAGAGTTAGATTGGGCCTAGATACGCAGTATTTT.

The chain combines TRBV5-5 with TRBJ1-2, with D hard to call. Germline CDR1 reads SGHKS; CDR2 reads YYEKEE (reference sequence). This CDR3 has 13 amino acids. Between the trimmed V and J ends, which lost 3 bases and 8 bases, there was a span of 14 bases. As DNA, the CDR3 is TGTGCCAGCAGCTCCCATGGAGGGTTCGGCTACACCTTC. Amino acids: CASSSHGGFGYTF.

This clonotype was seen only a few times. This chain links TRBV10-3 with TRBJ2-5; TRBD1 might be the D (6 bases). Looked up from germline, CDR1 is ENHRY and CDR2 is SYGVKD. The CDR3 covers 14 residues. Trimming removed 6 bases from V and 0 bases from J, with 11 bases in between. DNA of the CDR3: TGTGCCATCAGAGGGACAATCTACCAAGAGACCCAGTACTTC. It codes for CAIRGTIYQETQYF.

The chain joins TRBV7-9 to TRBJ1-6; 7 bases are shared with TRBD1. After removal of 5 bases from V and 0 bases from J, the junction contained 4 bases not matched to a gene. The CDR3 covers 16 residues. The V gene's germline CDR1 is SEHNR and CDR2 FQNEAQ (reference sequence). The DNA of the CDR3 is TGTGCCAGCAGCGGCAGGGGGAGCTCCTATAATTCACCCCTCCACTTT. It codes for CASSGRGSSYNSPLHF.

The V and J genes are TRBV12-5 and TRBJ1-5; D uncertain. From germline, CDR1 is LGHNT and CDR2 FRNRAP. The ends were cut back, 2 bases at V and 1 base at J, with 6 bases in the middle. The CDR3 consists of 14 residues. As DNA, the CDR3 is TGTGCTAGTGGTTTGTTGGGAAGCAATCAGCCCCAGCATTTT. This translates into CASGLLGSNQPQHF.

V usage is TRBV20-1 and J usage is TRBJ2-3, with 13 bases lining up with TRBD2. CDR3 length: 18 amino acids. The germline gives CDR1 DFQATT, CDR2 SNEGSKA (reference sequence). The junction had 8 bases not matched to a gene; V was cut back by 2 bases and J by 0 bases. In DNA form, the CDR3 reads TGCAGTGCTAGACTTGGGACTAGCGGGGTGATTAGCACAGATACGCAGTATTTT. Residues: CSARLGTSGVISTDTQYF.

The chain carries TRBV14 and TRBJ1-2; tentative D call: TRBD1 (5 bases). Germline loops: CDR1 SGHDN, CDR2 FVKESK. This CDR3 has 19 residues. The ends were cut back, 0 bases at V and 1 base at J, with 21 bases in the middle. The CDR3 nucleotides read TGTGCCAGCAGCCAAGATTGGTTGAGGGGACGGAGTATTAACTATGGCTACACCTTC. This sequence encodes CASSQDWLRGRSINYGYTF.

With regard to this clonotype: Compared with germline, one end of the junction differs, possibly owing to a read error. The J gene is TRBJ2-1, the V gene TRBV7-8; 9 bases match TRBD1. Germline-derived CDR1 and CDR2 are SGHVS and FQNEAQ. The CDR3 extends over 16 amino acids. CDR3 loop: CASSSAGTGLYNGQFF. In DNA form, the CDR3 reads TGTGCCAGCAGCTCAGCAGGGACAGGGCTTTACAATGGGCAGTTCTTC.